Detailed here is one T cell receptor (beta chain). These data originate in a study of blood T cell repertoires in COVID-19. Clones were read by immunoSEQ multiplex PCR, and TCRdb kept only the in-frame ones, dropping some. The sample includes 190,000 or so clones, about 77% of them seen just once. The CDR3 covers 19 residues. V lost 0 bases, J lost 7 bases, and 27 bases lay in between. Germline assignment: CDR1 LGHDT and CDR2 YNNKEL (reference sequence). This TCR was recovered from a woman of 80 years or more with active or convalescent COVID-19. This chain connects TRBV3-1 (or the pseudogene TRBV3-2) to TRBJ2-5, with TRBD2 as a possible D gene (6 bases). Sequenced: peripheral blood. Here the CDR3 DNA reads TGTGCCAGCAGCCAAGATTGGTTGTGGAGGGGCTCCACAACTCCGACCCAGTACTTC. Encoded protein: CASSQDWLWRGSTTPTQYF.